A selection of T cell receptor beta chains follows, all from one sample in a study of CD8 T cells in Susac syndrome. TCRdb reprocessed the immunoSEQ multiplex PCR reads with MiXCR, giving one entry per CDR3 protein. The sample shows some 260,000 distinct CDR3 sequences, about 85% of them seen only once. Input material: CD8+ T cells from PBMCs. The receptor set was obtained from a human donor with multiple sclerosis. The CDR3 runs from the conserved cysteine through the conserved F or W. A D gene is named only where the DNA matches it firmly. The listing skips clone size in some rows; elsewhere it reads once, few, many or a size class.

- | TRBJ1-1 | TRBV28 | TRBD1 | TGTGCCAGCAGGCCGACAGGGGGCACTGAAGCTTTCTTT | CASRPTGGTEAFF
- | TRBJ2-7 | TRBV7-9 | - | TGTGCCAGCAGCCAAGGAGACAGGCTACTGGACTACGAGCAGTACTTC | CASSQGDRLLDYEQYF
- | TRBJ2-2 | TRBV2 | - | TGTGCCAGCAGTGGTTCAGAGACGAACACCGGGGAGCTGTTTTTT | CASSGSETNTGELFF
- | TRBJ2-7 | TRBV5-6 | - | TGTGCCAGCAGCTTGGTAGGCCACGAGCAGTACTTC | CASSLVGHEQYF
- | TRBJ2-3 | TRBV7-8 | TRBD2 | TGTGCCAGCAGCCCACGACTAGCGGGAGCCCCAGATACGCAGTATTTT | CASSPRLAGAPDTQYF
- | TRBJ2-6 | TRBV28 | - | TGTGCCAGCAGTTTGTTTTCTGGGGCCAACGTCCTGACTTTC | CASSLFSGANVLTF
- | TRBJ2-3 | TRBV4-2 | TRBD1 | TGTGCCAGCAGCCAAGATACTTCGAGACAGGGTATCACAGATACGCAGTATTTT | CASSQDTSRQGITDTQYF
once | TRBJ2-7 | TRBV29-1 | TRBD1 | TGCAGCGTTACCCAGGGGGCGAGTTACGAGCAGTACTTC | CSVTQGASYEQYF
- | TRBJ2-7 | TRBV27 | TRBD1 | TGTGCCAGCGGTTTAACGGGACAGGGGACCTACGAGCAGTACTTC | CASGLTGQGTYEQYF
- | TRBJ1-2 | TRBV9 | - | TGTGCCAGCAGCGTCGACAGAGATTGGGGCTACACCTTC | CASSVDRDWGYTF
- | TRBJ1-5 | TRBV2 | - | TGTGCCAGCAGTGAAGCCCACCTCACCAAAAGACAGCCCCAGCATTTT | CASSEAHLTKRQPQHF
- | TRBJ1-1 | TRBV27 | - | TGTGCCAGCAGTCTCCGCCAGGGAGGGACTGAAGCTTTCTTT | CASSLRQGGTEAFF
- | TRBJ2-1 | TRBV6-1 | - | TGTGCCAGCACCGGGGACGACAATGAGCAGTTCTTC | CASTGDDNEQFF
- | TRBJ2-1 | TRBV9 | TRBD2 | TGTGCCAGCAGCATTAGCGGGAGGGGAATTTCCTACAATGAGCAGTTCTTC | CASSISGRGISYNEQFF
- | TRBJ2-1 | TRBV9 | - | TGTGCCAGCAGCGTAAGGCGGGACCAACACAATGAGCAGTTCTTC | CASSVRRDQHNEQFF
- | TRBJ2-3 | TRBV20-1 | TRBD2 | TGCAGTGCTCCACCGGGACTAGCGGGAGGGCGTGCAGATACGCAGTATTTT | CSAPPGLAGGRADTQYF
- | TRBJ2-3 | TRBV19 | - | TGTGCCAGTAGTACTCCATACACAGATACGCAGTATTTT | CASSTPYTDTQYF
- | TRBJ2-2 | TRBV7-8 | TRBD2 | TGTGCCAGCAGCTTAGAGGCGGGAGGGGTCACCGGGGAGCTGTTTTTT | CASSLEAGGVTGELFF